This T cell receptor (beta chain) emerged from a study of cytomegalovirus exposure and HLA in healthy donors. About this clone: Its antigen is still unknown.

The study ran its PCR with 60 Vbeta and 13 Jbeta primers. The method was immunoSEQ multiplex PCR; TCRdb's version includes in-frame clones alone and lacks a portion of them. Found here are about 120,000 clones, around 77% of them singletons; the top ten hold approximately 5.5%. Study-level findings and limits: On later analysis, the bulk of CMV-associated TCR beta chains appeared to be HLA-restricted.

The CDR3 is 13 residues long. V shed 7 bases and J shed 0 bases, with 12 bases lying between them. Germline-derived CDR1 and CDR2 are SQVTM and ANQGSEA. The sample consisted of PBMCs. This chain uses TRBV29-1 with TRBJ1-1; D uncertain. The source is a man aged 18 to 30 in good health and CMV-seropositive. CDR3 in DNA: TGCAGCGCCCCATCGCGGATGAACACTGAAGCTTTCTTT. It is translated as CSAPSRMNTEAFF.